A single sample is the source of the 2 T cell receptor beta chains below, sequenced in a study of cytomegalovirus exposure and HLA in healthy donors. The PCR ran on 60 Vbeta and 13 Jbeta primers. TCRdb's copy holds only in-frame clones and misses some; the assay was immunoSEQ multiplex PCR. The sample lists about 38,000 clones, about 66% seen once, with less than 20% in the top ten. The sequencing sample was made of PBMCs. All receptors derive from a man aged 50 to 60 in good health and CMV-seropositive.

The V gene is TRBV7-6, the J gene TRBJ2-2, with TRBD1 identical over 7 bases. With V trimmed by 5 bases and J by 7 bases, 4 bases remained unmatched. The germline V gene encodes CDR1 SGHVS and CDR2 FNYEAQ. The CDR3 extends over 13 amino acids. The CDR3 reads CASSDRARGELFF. CDR3 nucleotides: TGTGCCAGCAGCGACAGGGCTCGCGGGGAGCTGTTTTTT.

This clone came up a few times. This chain uses TRBV11-2 with TRBJ1-4; maybe TRBD1 (5 bases). The ends were cut back, 4 bases at V and 8 bases at J, with 11 bases in the middle. This CDR3 is 13 amino acids long. Germline V CDR1 and CDR2: SGHAT, FQNNGV. The CDR3 spells CASSYTRGEKLFF. CDR3 bases: TGTGCCAGCAGCTATACAAGGGGAGAAAAACTGTTTTTT.